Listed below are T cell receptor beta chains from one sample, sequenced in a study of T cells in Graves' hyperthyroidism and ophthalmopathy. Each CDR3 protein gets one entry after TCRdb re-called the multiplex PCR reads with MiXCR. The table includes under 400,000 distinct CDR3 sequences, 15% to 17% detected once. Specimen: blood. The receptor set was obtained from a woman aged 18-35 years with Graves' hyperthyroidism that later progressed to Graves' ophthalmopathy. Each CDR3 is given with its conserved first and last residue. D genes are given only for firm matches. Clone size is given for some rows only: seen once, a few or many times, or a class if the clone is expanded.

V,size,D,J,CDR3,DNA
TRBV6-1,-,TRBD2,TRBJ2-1,CASSAAGVADEQFF,TGTGCCAGCAGTGCGGCGGGAGTTGCGGATGAGCAGTTCTTC
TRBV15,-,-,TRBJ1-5,CATSREQVNQPQHF,TGTGCCACCAGCAGAGAACAGGTCAATCAGCCCCAGCATTTT
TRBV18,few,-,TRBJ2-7,CASSPWRGDEQYF,TGTGCCAGCTCACCCTGGCGTGGGGACGAGCAGTACTTC
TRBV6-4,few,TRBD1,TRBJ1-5,CASNGTGEVCNQPQHF,TGTGCCAGCAACGGGACAGGGGAGGTCTGCAATCAGCCCCAGCATTTT
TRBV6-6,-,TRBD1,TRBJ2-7,CASSYLPGQSSYEQYF,TGTGCCAGCAGTTACCTCCCGGGACAGAGCTCCTACGAGCAGTACTTC
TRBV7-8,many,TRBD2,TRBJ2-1,CASSFRTSGRPFYNEQFF,TGTGCCAGCAGCTTTAGGACTAGCGGGAGGCCTTTCTACAATGAGCAGTTCTTC
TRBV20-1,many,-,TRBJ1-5,CSGLSRDGLHQPQHF,TGCAGTGGTCTATCCCGGGACGGACTTCATCAGCCCCAGCATTTT
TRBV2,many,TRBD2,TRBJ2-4,CASRPWAGGRGRNIQYF,TGTGCCAGCAGGCCATGGGCCGGCGGGAGGGGGAGAAACATTCAGTACTTC
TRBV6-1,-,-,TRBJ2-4,CASSESGVLAKNIQYF,TGTGCCAGCAGTGAATCGGGGGTCTTAGCCAAAAACATTCAGTACTTC
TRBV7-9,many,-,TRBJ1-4,CASSAAIDEKLFF,TGTGCCAGCAGCGCCGCCATTGATGAAAAACTGTTTTTT
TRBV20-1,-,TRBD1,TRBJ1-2,CSAIQGYGYTF,TGCAGTGCCATACAGGGGTATGGCTACACCTTC
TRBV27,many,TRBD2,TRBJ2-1,CASSPTLTSGVYNEQFF,TGTGCCAGCAGCCCCACTCTTACTAGCGGGGTATACAATGAGCAGTTCTTC
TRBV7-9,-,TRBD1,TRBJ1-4,CASSLGTGTASVLEKLFF,TGTGCCAGCAGCTTAGGTACCGGGACAGCGAGCGTCCTTGAAAAACTGTTTTTT
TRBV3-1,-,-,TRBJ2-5,CASSQRTDMYQETQYF,TGTGCCAGCAGCCAGCGTACAGATATGTACCAAGAGACCCAGTACTTC
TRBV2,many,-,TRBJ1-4,CASSDPEGINEKLFF,TGTGCCAGCAGTGACCCTGAGGGGATTAATGAAAAACTGTTTTTT
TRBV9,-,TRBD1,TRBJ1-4,CASSEQGRDEKLFF,TGTGCCAGCAGCGAACAGGGGCGGGACGAAAAACTGTTTTTT
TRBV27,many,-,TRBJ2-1,CASSFSISLNEQFF,TGTGCCAGCAGTTTTAGTATTTCCCTCAATGAGCAGTTCTTC
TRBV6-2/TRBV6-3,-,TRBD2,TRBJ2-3,CASSYSRNQASGGLGTDTQYF,TGTGCCAGCAGTTACTCGAGGAACCAGGCTAGCGGGGGACTTGGCACAGATACGCAGTATTTT
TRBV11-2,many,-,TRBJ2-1,CASSLNSATLGYNEQFF,TGTGCCAGCAGCCTTAATAGCGCTACACTCGGGTACAATGAGCAGTTCTTC
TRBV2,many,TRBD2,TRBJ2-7,CASSAPPQVGGDEQYF,TGTGCCAGCAGTGCGCCCCCACAGGTGGGAGGGGACGAGCAGTACTTC
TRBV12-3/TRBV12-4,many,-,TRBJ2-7,CASGGATALYEQYF,TGTGCCAGCGGAGGGGCAACTGCCCTTTACGAGCAGTACTTC
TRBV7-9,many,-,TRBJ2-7,CASSLLGSEQYF,TGTGCCAGCAGCTTGTTAGGATCCGAGCAGTACTTC
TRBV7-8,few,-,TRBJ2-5,CASSTQGEGETQYF,TGTGCCAGCAGCACCCAGGGAGAGGGGGAGACCCAGTACTTC
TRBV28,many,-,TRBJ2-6,CASRTVSGANVLTF,TGTGCCAGCAGAACAGTCTCTGGGGCCAACGTCCTGACTTTC
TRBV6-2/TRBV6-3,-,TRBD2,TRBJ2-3,CASRLAGGRPDTQYF,TGTGCCAGCAGGCTAGCGGGAGGGAGACCAGATACGCAGTATTTT
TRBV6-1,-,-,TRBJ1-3,CASSEAYGVNSGNTIYF,TGTGCCAGCAGTGAAGCTTACGGGGTTAACTCTGGAAACACCATATATTTT
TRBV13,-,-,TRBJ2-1,CASSFTPSSYNEQFF,TGTGCCAGCAGCTTTACCCCCAGCTCCTACAATGAGCAGTTCTTC
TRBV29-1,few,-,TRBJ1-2,CSVWTIGAGYGYTF,TGCAGCGTTTGGACAATAGGGGCTGGCTATGGCTACACCTTC
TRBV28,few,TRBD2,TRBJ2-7,CASRVSGEGHSEQYF,TGTGCCAGCAGGGTGTCCGGGGAGGGGCATTCCGAGCAGTACTTC
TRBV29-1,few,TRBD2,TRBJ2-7,CSVRASGDYEQYF,TGCAGCGTTAGGGCTAGCGGAGACTACGAGCAGTACTTC
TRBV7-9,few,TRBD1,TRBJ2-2,CASSLGQGKSGGTGELFF,TGTGCCAGCAGCCTGGGACAGGGGAAGAGCGGGGGCACCGGGGAGCTGTTTTTT
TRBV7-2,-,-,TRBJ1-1,CASNGRGPEAFF,TGTGCCAGCAACGGACGGGGGCCTGAAGCTTTCTTT
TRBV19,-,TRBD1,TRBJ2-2,CASTDRGRVTGELFF,TGTGCCAGTACCGACAGGGGGCGAGTCACCGGGGAGCTGTTTTTT
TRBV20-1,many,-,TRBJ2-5,CSPDRGKETQYF,TGCAGTCCAGATCGGGGTAAAGAGACCCAGTACTTC
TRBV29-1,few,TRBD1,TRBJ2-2,CSVDVGGIGAGELFF,TGCAGCGTTGACGTAGGGGGCATCGGTGCCGGGGAGCTGTTTTTT
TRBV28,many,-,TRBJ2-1,CASTRTPYNEQFF,TGTGCCAGCACCAGGACTCCCTACAATGAGCAGTTCTTC
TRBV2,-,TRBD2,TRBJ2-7,CASTGLAGKYEQYF,TGTGCCAGCACCGGACTAGCGGGAAAATACGAGCAGTACTTC
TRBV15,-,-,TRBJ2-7,CATGDNSNSYEQYF,TGTGCCACCGGAGATAACAGTAATAGCTACGAGCAGTACTTC
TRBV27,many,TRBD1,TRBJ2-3,CASSWTGTGGTDTQYF,TGTGCCAGCAGTTGGACCGGGACAGGGGGCACAGATACGCAGTATTTT
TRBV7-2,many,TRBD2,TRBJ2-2,CASSVWVLAGGNTGELFF,TGTGCCAGCAGTGTATGGGTACTAGCGGGAGGGAACACCGGGGAGCTGTTTTTT
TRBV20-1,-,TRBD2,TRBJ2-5,CSARDRLAGSKRETQYF,TGCAGTGCTAGAGATCGCCTAGCGGGGTCAAAACGGGAGACCCAGTACTTC
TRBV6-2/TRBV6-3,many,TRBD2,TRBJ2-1,CASSYSAGGPISEQFF,TGTGCCAGCAGTTACTCTGCGGGAGGGCCAATTTCTGAGCAGTTCTTC
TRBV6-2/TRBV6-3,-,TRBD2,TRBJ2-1,CASSSLAGGGDNEQFF,TGTGCCAGCAGTTCCCTAGCGGGGGGCGGAGATAATGAGCAGTTCTTC
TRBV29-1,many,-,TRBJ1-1,CSVALNTEAFF,TGCAGCGTTGCCTTGAACACTGAAGCTTTCTTT
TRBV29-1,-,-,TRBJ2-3,CSVAGTVGGGFTDTQYF,TGCAGCGTTGCGGGGACAGTGGGAGGGGGTTTCACAGATACGCAGTATTTT
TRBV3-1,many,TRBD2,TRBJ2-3,CASSQDSGSGTDTQYF,TGTGCCAGCAGCCAGGATAGCGGGAGTGGGACAGATACGCAGTATTTT
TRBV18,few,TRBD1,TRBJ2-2,CASSTWTGNTGELFF,TGTGCCAGCTCAACTTGGACAGGAAACACCGGGGAGCTGTTTTTT
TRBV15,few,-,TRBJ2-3,CATSRDRWAPSTDTQYF,TGTGCCACCAGCAGAGATCGGTGGGCTCCTAGCACAGATACGCAGTATTTT
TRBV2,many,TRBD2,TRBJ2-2,CASRATGGPFGELFF,TGTGCCAGCAGGGCGACGGGAGGGCCGTTCGGGGAGCTGTTTTTT
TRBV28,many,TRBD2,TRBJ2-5,CASGASGSWQETQYF,TGTGCCAGCGGGGCTAGCGGGAGTTGGCAAGAGACCCAGTACTTC
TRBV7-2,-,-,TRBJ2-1,CASSLGERRLLVNDQFF,TGTGCCAGCAGCTTAGGAGAGAGACGGCTACTCGTGAATGATCAGTTCTTC
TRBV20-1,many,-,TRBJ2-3,CSASLGRIRTDTQYF,TGCAGTGCTAGCCTCGGCAGGATTCGCACAGATACGCAGTATTTT
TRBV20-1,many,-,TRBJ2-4,CSARDLSGEAKNIQYF,TGCAGTGCTAGAGACCTTAGCGGAGAAGCCAAAAACATTCAGTACTTC